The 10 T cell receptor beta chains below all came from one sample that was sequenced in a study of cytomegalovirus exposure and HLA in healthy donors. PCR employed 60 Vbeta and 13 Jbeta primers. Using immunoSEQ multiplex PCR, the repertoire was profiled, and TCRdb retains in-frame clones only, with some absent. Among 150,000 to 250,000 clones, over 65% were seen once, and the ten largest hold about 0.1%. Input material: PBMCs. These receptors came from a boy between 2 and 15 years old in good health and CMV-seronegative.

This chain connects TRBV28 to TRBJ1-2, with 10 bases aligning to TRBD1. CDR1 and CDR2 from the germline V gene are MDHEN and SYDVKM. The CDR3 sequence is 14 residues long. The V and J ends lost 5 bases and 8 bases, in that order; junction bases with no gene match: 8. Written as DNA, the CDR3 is TGTGCCAGCAGTCTTCCTCGACAGGGGGCGGGCTACACCTTC. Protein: CASSLPRQGAGYTF.

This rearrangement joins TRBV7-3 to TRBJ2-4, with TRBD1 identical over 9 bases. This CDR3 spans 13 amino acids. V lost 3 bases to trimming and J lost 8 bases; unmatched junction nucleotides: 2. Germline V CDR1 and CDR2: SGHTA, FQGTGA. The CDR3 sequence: CASSLDRGDIQYF. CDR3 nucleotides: TGTGCCAGCAGCTTGGACAGGGGAGACATTCAGTACTTC.

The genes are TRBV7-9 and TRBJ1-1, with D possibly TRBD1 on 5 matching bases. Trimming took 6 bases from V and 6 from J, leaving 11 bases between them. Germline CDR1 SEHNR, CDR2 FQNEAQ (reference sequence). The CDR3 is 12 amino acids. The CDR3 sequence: CASRVGGAEAFF. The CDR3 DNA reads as TGTGCCAGCAGAGTGGGGGGTGCTGAAGCTTTCTTT.

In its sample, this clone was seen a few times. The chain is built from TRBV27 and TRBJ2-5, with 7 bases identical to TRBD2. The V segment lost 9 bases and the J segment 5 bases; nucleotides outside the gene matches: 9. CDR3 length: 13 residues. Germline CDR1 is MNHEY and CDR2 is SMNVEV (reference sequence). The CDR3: CARRGGGGETQYF. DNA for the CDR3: TGTGCCAGAAGGGGCGGGGGAGGCGAGACCCAGTACTTC.

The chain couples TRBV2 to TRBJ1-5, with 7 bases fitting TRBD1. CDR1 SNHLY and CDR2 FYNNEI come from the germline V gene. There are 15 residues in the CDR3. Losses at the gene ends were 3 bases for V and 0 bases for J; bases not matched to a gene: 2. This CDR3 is CASSEDRRSNQPQHF. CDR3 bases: TGTGCCAGCAGTGAGGACAGGCGTAGCAATCAGCCCCAGCATTTT.

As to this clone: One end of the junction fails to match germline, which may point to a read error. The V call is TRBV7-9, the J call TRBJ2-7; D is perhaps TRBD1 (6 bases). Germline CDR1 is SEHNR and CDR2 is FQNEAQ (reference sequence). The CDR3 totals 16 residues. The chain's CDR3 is CSSSLAQGPGSYEQYF. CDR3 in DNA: TGTTCCAGCAGCTTAGCGCAGGGGCCGGGCTCCTACGAGCAGTACTTC.

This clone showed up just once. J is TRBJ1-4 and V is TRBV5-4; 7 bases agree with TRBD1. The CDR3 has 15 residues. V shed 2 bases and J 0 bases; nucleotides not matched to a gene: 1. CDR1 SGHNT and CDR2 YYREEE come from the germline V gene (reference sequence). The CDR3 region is CASSFGTATNEKLFF. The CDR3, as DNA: TGTGCCAGCAGCTTTGGGACAGCAACTAATGAAAAACTGTTTTTT.

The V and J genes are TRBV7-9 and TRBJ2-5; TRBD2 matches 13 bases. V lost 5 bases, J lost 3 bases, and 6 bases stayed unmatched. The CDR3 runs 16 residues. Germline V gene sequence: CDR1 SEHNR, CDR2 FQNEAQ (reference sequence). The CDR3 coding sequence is TGTGCCAGCAGCCCCAGGACTAGCGGGGGCAAAGAGACCCAGTACTTC. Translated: CASSPRTSGGKETQYF.

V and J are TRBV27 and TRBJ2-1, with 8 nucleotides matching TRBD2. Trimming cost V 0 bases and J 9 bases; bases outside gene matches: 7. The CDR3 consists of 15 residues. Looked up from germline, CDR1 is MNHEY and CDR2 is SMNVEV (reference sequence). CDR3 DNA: TGTGCCAGCAGTTTATCGATCGGGGGGGCCTCTGAGCAGTTCTTC. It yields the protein CASSLSIGGASEQFF.

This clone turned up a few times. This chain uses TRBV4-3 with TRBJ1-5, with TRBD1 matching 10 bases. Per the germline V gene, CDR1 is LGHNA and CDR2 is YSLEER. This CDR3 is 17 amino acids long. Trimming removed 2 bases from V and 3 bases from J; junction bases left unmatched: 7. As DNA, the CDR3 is TGCGCCAGCAGCCAACGGACAGGGGGGAGGAACAATCAGCCCCAGCATTTT. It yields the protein CASSQRTGGRNNQPQHF.